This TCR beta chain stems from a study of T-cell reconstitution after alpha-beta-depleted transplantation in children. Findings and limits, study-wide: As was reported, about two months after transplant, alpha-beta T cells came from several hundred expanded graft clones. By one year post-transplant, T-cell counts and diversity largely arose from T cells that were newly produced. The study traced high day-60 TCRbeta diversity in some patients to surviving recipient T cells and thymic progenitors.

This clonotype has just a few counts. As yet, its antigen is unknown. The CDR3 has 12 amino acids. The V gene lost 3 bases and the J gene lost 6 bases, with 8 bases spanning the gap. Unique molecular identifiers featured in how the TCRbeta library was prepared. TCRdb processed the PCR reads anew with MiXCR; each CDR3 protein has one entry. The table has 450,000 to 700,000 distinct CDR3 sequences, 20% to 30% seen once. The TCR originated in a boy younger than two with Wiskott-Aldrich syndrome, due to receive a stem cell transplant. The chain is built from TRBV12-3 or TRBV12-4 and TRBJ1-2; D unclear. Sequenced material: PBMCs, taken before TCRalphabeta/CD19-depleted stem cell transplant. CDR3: CASSFSKDGYTF. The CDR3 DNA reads TGTGCCAGCAGTTTTAGTAAGGATGGCTACACCTTC.